These 21 T cell receptor beta chains originate from one sample sequenced in a study of T cells after posttransplantation cyclophosphamide. The protocol was immunoSEQ multiplex PCR, while the TCRdb copy is restricted to in-frame clones and leaves out a portion. The sample has 30,000 or so clones, roughly 90% seen once; the top ten hold 15%. The sequenced sample consisted of PBMCs. The receptors shown here come from a woman between 40 and 50 years old with a blood cancer, CMV-positive, and with a related stem cell donor.

Written as DNA, the CDR3 is TGTGCCAGTAGTATAGGTCCCAGGGGGCGATTCTACGAGCAGTACTTC. Protein sequence: CASSIGPRGRFYEQYF. The chain is built from TRBV19 and TRBJ2-7; 8 bases are shared with TRBD1. From germline, CDR1 is LNHDA and CDR2 SQIVND (reference sequence). The CDR3 has 16 amino acids. V was clipped by 1 base and J by 3 bases; unmatched bases: 8.

This sequence joins TRBV7-9 and TRBJ1-2; D unclear. Germline CDR1 reads SEHNR; CDR2 reads FQNEAQ (reference sequence). CDR3 size: 14 residues. V dropped 5 bases and J dropped 4 bases, with 14 bases sitting between them. The CDR3 is CASSTPGILYGYTF. The CDR3 DNA reads as TGTGCCAGCAGCACGCCCGGGATCCTCTATGGCTACACCTTC.

The CDR3 region has the DNA TGTGCCAGTAACGCGGACAGGGGGAGCAATCAGCCCCAGCATTTT. It is translated as CASNADRGSNQPQHF. This chain joins TRBV19 and TRBJ1-5; 10 bases line up with TRBD1. CDR3 length equals 15 residues. Trimming took 7 bases from V and 1 from J; bases not matched to a gene: 4. Germline loops: CDR1 LNHDA, CDR2 SQIVND (reference sequence). Using reference TRBV19 and TRBJ1-5 for the parts outside the CDR3, the full variable domain is DGGITQSPKYLFRKEGQNVTLSCEQNLNHDAMYWYRQDPGQGLRLIYYSQIVNDFQKGDIAEGYSVSREKKESFPLTVTSAQKNPTAFYLCASNADRGSNQPQHFGDGTRLSIL.

The V call is TRBV2, the J call TRBJ2-3; tentatively, D is TRBD2 (7 bases). Germline V gives CDR1 SNHLY, CDR2 FYNNEI. With 6 bases removed from V and 1 base from J, the gap between germline ends came to 14 bases. The CDR3 has 15 amino acids. Written as DNA, the CDR3 is TGTGCCAGCAGAGGACGGCGGGGGCGCACAGATACGCAGTATTTT. Translating it yields CASRGRRGRTDTQYF.

This rearrangement joins TRBV5-1 to TRBJ1-2; 9 bases are shared with TRBD1. This CDR3 region has 15 residues. Germline V gene sequence: CDR1 SGHRS, CDR2 YFSETQ. V lost 4 bases, J lost 2 bases, and 6 bases stayed unmatched. CDR3 residues: CASSPRTGVNYGYTF. The DNA of the CDR3 is TGCGCCAGCAGCCCTAGGACAGGGGTGAACTATGGCTACACCTTC.

The chain is built from TRBV19 and TRBJ1-5; D gene uncertain. V was pared by 3 bases and J by 4 bases, with 10 bases between. Germline loops: CDR1 LNHDA, CDR2 SQIVND (reference sequence). CDR3 size: 14 residues. Here the CDR3 DNA reads TGTGCCAGTAGTATGAGGGAAACAAATCAGCCCCAGCATTTT. Translated: CASSMRETNQPQHF.

CDR3 region: CASSSPGQGAGEQYF. CDR3 DNA: TGTGCCAGCAGCTCCCCGGGACAGGGGGCGGGGGAGCAGTACTTC. The chain couples TRBV11-2 to TRBJ2-7; 12 nucleotides match TRBD1. The V and J ends lost 4 bases and 7 bases, in that order; junction bases with no gene match: 8. The CDR3 extends over 15 amino acids. The germline CDR1 and CDR2 sequences are SGHAT and FQNNGV. The variable domain in full, with the rest retrieved from reference TRBV11-2 and TRBJ2-7, is EAGVAQSPRYKIIEKRQSVAFWCNPISGHATLYWYQQILGQGPKLLIQFQNNGVVDDSQLPKDRFSAERLKGVDSTLKIQPAKLEDSAVYLCASSSPGQGAGEQYFGPGTRLTVT.

The chain employs TRBV7-9 and TRBJ1-5; 7 bases line up with TRBD1. This CDR3 region has 16 residues. Germline trimming cut 3 bases from V and 2 bases from J; bases unmatched to any gene: 7. Looked up from germline, CDR1 is SEHNR and CDR2 is FQNEAQ (reference sequence). The CDR3 is CASSFHRGSGNQPQHF. The CDR3 DNA sequence: TGTGCCAGCAGCTTCCACAGGGGATCGGGCAATCAGCCCCAGCATTTT.

This chain joins TRBV18 and TRBJ2-2; TRBD2 is a possible D gene (5 bases). Germline values: CDR1 KGHSH, CDR2 LQKENI. V gave up 3 bases and J gave up 7 bases, with 9 bases separating them. The CDR3 totals 13 residues. Here the CDR3 DNA reads TGTGCCAGCTCACCCTTCGAGGGCGGGGAGCTGTTTTTT. Its protein is CASSPFEGGELFF.

The chain is built from TRBV6-5 and TRBJ1-1; possibly TRBD1 for D (6 bases). V lost 6 bases to trimming and J lost 1 base, with 12 bases between them. Looked up from germline, CDR1 is MNHEY and CDR2 is SVGAGI. The CDR3 contains 14 residues. The CDR3 DNA reads TGTGCCAGCAGGCAGACAGGTGAGAACACTGAAGCTTTCTTT. This translates into CASRQTGENTEAFF.

V gene TRBV4-3 combines with J gene TRBJ1-1; D is undetermined. Germline CDR1 reads LGHNA; CDR2 reads YSLEER. This CDR3 region has 14 residues. V lost 6 bases and J 1 base, leaving 12 bases between the germline ends. DNA for the CDR3: TGCGCCAGCAGTCAAAAGGCAGGGAACACTGAAGCTTTCTTT. Its translation: CASSQKAGNTEAFF.

The V call is TRBV6-5, the J call TRBJ1-1, with TRBD1 matching 8 bases. Germline loops: CDR1 MNHEY, CDR2 SVGAGI. Unmatched junction bases numbered 10, after V lost 6 bases and J lost 7 bases. The CDR3 totals 14 residues. The CDR3 here is CASSHPTGEIEAFF. The DNA of the CDR3 is TGTGCCAGCAGCCACCCGACAGGGGAGATTGAAGCTTTCTTT.

The chain is built from TRBV14 and TRBJ1-5; maybe TRBD1 (6 bases). The V end lost 1 base, the J end lost 2 bases, and 15 bases lay between the germline ends. The CDR3 sequence is 17 residues long. Germline CDR1 and CDR2: SGHDN and FVKESK. Here the CDR3 reads CASSQVAGKGGNQPQHF. The CDR3 DNA reads TGTGCCAGCAGCCAAGTTGCAGGGAAGGGGGGCAATCAGCCCCAGCATTTT.

V usage is TRBV7-6 and J usage is TRBJ2-7, with 8 bases fitting TRBD2. The junction had 6 bases not matched to a gene; V was cut back by 5 bases and J by 0 bases. The CDR3 is made up of 15 amino acids. Germline values: CDR1 SGHVS, CDR2 FNYEAQ. For the CDR3, the DNA is TGTGCCAGCAGCCCGCGGGGGGCCAGCTCCTACGAGCAGTACTTC. The encoded protein is CASSPRGASSYEQYF.

CDR3 in DNA: TGTGCCAGCAGTGACAGTGTCAGGGGGGTCTACGAGCAGTACTTC. It translates to CASSDSVRGVYEQYF. J is TRBJ2-7 and V is TRBV6-1; tentatively, D is TRBD1 (7 bases). Trimming cost V 3 bases and J 3 bases, with 15 bases left between them. This CDR3 has 15 residues. The germline V gene has CDR1 MNHNS and CDR2 SASEGT.

The J gene is TRBJ2-7, the V gene TRBV7-2, with 9 bases identical to TRBD1. After removal of 4 bases from V and 2 bases from J, the junction contained 12 bases not matched to a gene. Germline V lookup: CDR1 SGHTA, CDR2 FQGNSA. The CDR3 runs to 17 residues. The CDR3 protein is CASSSRDRDPLPYEQYF. The CDR3, as DNA: TGTGCCAGCAGCTCCCGGGACAGGGATCCCCTTCCCTACGAGCAGTACTTC.

This chain connects TRBV28 to TRBJ1-3; 7 bases align to TRBD1. CDR1 and CDR2 (germline): MDHEN, SYDVKM. Trimming took 8 bases from V and 4 from J; bases not matched to a gene: 8. This CDR3 region has 14 residues. The CDR3 DNA follows: TGTGCCAGCGGGCAGGGGGTCTCGGGAAACACCATATATTTT. Translating it yields CASGQGVSGNTIYF.

The chain links TRBV5-6 to TRBJ2-1, with 7 bases lining up with TRBD1. With 4 bases clipped from V and 7 bases from J, the junction kept 14 bases outside the gene matches. Germline V lookup: CDR1 SGHDT, CDR2 YYEEEE. This CDR3 has 16 amino acids. This chain's CDR3 is CASSRGDRVVGNEQFF. As DNA, the CDR3 is TGTGCCAGCAGCCGCGGTGACAGGGTCGTCGGTAATGAGCAGTTCTTC.

A single count supports this clone. This chain links TRBV7-9 with TRBJ1-6; a weak D match, TRBD1 (5 bases). The ends were cut back, 5 bases at V and 9 bases at J, with 14 bases in the middle. This CDR3 has 14 residues. Looked up from germline, CDR1 is SEHNR and CDR2 is FQNEAQ (reference sequence). The DNA for the CDR3 is TGTGCCAGCAGCCCAGGGAGGGATGGTTCACCCCTCCACTTT. Protein: CASSPGRDGSPLHF.

V gene TRBV4-1 combines with J gene TRBJ1-2, with D uncertain. The CDR3 length is 15 residues. CDR1 and CDR2 from the germline V gene are MGHRA and YSYEKL. V dropped 0 bases and J dropped 8 bases, with 16 bases sitting between them. In DNA form, the CDR3 reads TGCGCCAGCAGCCAAGATGCCGTGCCCCTCCGGGGCTACACCTTC. Its protein product is CASSQDAVPLRGYTF.

The rearrangement joins TRBV18 to TRBJ2-2; D call uncertain. The V gene lost 6 bases and the J gene lost 2 bases, with 10 bases spanning the gap. The germline V gene encodes CDR1 KGHSH and CDR2 LQKENI. The CDR3 runs 14 residues. As DNA, the CDR3 is TGTGCCAGCTCCCTAGGTACTAACACCGGGGAGCTGTTTTTT. Its translation is CASSLGTNTGELFF.